The entry below describes one TCR beta chain. TCRdb used MiXCR to reprocess the RT-PCR reads, holding one entry per CDR3 protein. Here the sample spans about 680,000 distinct CDR3 sequences, 11% to 15% being singletons. This CDR3 spans 16 amino acids. Germline V gene sequence: CDR1 SGHTA, CDR2 FQGTGA. The V end lost 2 bases, the J end lost 1 base, and 11 bases lay between the germline ends. This chain links TRBV7-3 with TRBJ2-2, with TRBD1 as a possible D gene (5 bases). The origin of this receptor is a female donor in good health, serving as a healthy control. Sequencing was done on a sample of memory CD4+ T cells from blood. Here the CDR3 DNA reads TGTGCCAGCAGCTTAGTGGGGCCCCAGAACACCGGGGAGCTGTTTTTT. Translating it yields CASSLVGPQNTGELFF.